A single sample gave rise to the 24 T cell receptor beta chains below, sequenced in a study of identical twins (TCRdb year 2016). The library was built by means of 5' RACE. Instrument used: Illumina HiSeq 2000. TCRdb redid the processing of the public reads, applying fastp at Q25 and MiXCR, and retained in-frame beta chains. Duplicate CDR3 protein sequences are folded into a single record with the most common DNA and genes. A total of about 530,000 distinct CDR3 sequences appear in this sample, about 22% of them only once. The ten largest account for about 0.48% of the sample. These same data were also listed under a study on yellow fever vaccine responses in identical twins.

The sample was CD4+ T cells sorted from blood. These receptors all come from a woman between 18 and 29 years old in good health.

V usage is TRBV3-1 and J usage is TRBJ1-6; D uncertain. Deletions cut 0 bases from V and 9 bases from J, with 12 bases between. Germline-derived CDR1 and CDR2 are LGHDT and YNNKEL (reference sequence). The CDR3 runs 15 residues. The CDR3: CASSQDSTGGSPLHF. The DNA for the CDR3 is TGTGCCAGCAGCCAAGACTCCACCGGCGGTTCACCCCTCCACTTT. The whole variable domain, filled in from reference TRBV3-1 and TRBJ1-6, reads DTAVSQTPKYLVTQMGNDKSIKCEQNLGHDTMYWYKQDSKKFLKIMFSYNNKELIINETVPNRFSPKSPDKAHLNLHINSLELGDSAVYFCASSQDSTGGSPLHFGNGTRLTVT.

CDR3 sequence reads: CASSLPLFRTNTGELFF. The CDR3 DNA is TGCGCCAGCAGCTTACCCCTATTTCGGACAAACACCGGGGAGCTGTTTTTT. The chain has TRBV5-1 and TRBJ2-2; D perhaps matches TRBD1 (5 bases). V was trimmed by 2 bases and J by 2 bases, leaving 16 bases between them. CDR1 is SGHRS and CDR2 is YFSETQ in the germline V gene. This CDR3 region has 17 residues.

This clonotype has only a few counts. CDR3 in amino acids: CASSRDRAFETQYF. The CDR3 nucleotides are TGTGCCAGCAGCCGAGACAGGGCTTTCGAGACCCAGTACTTC. The rearrangement links TRBV2 to TRBJ2-5; TRBD1 matches 7 bases. Germline loops: CDR1 SNHLY, CDR2 FYNNEI. The J segment lost 5 bases and the V segment lost 6 bases, leaving 9 bases of the junction unmatched. This CDR3 is built from 14 residues.

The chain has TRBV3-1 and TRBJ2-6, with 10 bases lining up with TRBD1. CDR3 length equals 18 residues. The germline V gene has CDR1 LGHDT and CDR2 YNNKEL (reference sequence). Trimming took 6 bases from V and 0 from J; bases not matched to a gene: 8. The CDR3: CASRGGQGILSGANVLTF. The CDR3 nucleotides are TGTGCCAGCAGGGGGGGACAGGGGATTCTCTCTGGGGCCAACGTCCTGACTTTC.

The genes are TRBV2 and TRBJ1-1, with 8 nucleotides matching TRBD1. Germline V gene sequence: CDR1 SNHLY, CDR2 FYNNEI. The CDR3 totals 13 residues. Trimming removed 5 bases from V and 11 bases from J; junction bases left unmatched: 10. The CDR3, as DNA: TGTGCCAGCAGTTCCGATGGACAGGGAAGGGCTTTCTTT. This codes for CASSSDGQGRAFF.

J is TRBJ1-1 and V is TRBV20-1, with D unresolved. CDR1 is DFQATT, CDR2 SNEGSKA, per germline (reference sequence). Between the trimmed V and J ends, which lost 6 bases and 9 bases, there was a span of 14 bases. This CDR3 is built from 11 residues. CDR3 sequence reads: CSAQKQTQAFF. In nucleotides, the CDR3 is TGCAGTGCGCAGAAGCAGACGCAAGCTTTCTTT.

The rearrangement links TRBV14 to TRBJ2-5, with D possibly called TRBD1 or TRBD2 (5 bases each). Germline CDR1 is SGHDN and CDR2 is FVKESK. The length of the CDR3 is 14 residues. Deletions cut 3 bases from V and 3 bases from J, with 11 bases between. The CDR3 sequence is CASSHTRGEETQYF. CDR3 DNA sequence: TGTGCCAGCAGCCACACACGAGGGGAAGAGACCCAGTACTTC. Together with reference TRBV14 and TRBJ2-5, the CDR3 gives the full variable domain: EAGVTQFPSHSVIEKGQTVTLRCDPISGHDNLYWYRRVMGKEIKFLLHFVKESKQDESGMPNNRFLAERTGGTYSTLKVQPAELEDSGVYFCASSHTRGEETQYFGPGTRLLVL.

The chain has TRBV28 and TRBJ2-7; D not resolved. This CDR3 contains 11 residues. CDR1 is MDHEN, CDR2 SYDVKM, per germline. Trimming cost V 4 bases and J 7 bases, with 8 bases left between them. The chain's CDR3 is CASSSPWEQYF. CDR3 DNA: TGTGCCAGCAGTTCCCCCTGGGAGCAGTACTTC. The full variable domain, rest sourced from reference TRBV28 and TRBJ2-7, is DVKVTQSSRYLVKRTGEKVFLECVQDMDHENMFWYRQDPGLGLRLIYFSYDVKMKEKGDIPEGYSVSREKKERFSLILESASTNQTSMYLCASSSPWEQYFGPGTRLTVT.

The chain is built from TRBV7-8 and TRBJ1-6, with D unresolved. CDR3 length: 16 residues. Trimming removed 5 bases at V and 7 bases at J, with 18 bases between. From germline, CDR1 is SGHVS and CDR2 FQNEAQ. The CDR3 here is CASSQREGGFNSPLHF. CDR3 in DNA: TGTGCCAGCAGCCAACGGGAGGGAGGGTTCAATTCACCCCTCCACTTT.

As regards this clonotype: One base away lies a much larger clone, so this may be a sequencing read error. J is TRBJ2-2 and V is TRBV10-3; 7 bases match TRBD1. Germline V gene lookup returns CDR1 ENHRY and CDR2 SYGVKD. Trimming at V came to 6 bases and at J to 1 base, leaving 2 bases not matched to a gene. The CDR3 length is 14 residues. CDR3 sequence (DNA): TGTGCCATCAGACGGACAGGGAACACCGGGGAGCTGTTTTTT. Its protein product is CAIRRTGNTGELFF.

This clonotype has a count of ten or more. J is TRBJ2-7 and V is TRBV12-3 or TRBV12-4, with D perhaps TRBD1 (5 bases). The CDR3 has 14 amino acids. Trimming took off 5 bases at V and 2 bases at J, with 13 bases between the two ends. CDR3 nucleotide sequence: TGTGCCAGCAGTACCCAGGGTACGGCCTACGAGCAGTACTTC. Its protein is CASSTQGTAYEQYF.

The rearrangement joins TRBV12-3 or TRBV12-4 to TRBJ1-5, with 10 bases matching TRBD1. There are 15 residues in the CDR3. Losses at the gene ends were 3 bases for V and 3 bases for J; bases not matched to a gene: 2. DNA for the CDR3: TGTGCCAGCAGTTTGGGGACAGGGGCCAATCAGCCCCAGCATTTT. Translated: CASSLGTGANQPQHF.

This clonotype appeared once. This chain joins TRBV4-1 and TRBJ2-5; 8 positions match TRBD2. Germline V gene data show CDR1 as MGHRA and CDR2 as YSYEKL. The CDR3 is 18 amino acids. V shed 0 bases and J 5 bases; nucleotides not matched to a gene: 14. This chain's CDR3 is CASSQDYSTGGPRETQYF. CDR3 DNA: TGCGCCAGCAGCCAAGATTATTCAACGGGGGGGCCTAGGGAGACCCAGTACTTC.

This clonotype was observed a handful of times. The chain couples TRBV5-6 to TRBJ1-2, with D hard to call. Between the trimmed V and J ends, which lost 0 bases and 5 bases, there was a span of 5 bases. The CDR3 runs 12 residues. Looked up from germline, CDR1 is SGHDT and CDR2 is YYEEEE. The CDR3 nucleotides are TGTGCCAGCAGCTTGGTAGGATATGGCTACACCTTC. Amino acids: CASSLVGYGYTF.

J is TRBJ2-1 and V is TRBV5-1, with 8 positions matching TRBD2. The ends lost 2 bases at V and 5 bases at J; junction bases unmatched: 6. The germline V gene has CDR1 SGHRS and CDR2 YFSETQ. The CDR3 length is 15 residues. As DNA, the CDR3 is TGCGCCAGCAGCTTTGGCGGGGGGTCCAACAATGAGCAGTTCTTC. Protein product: CASSFGGGSNNEQFF.

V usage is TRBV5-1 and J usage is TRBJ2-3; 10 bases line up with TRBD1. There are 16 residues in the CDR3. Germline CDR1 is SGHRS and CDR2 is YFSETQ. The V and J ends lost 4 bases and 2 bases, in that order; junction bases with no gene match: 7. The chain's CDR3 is CASSPGQGISTDTQYF. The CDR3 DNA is TGCGCCAGCAGCCCGGGACAGGGGATTTCCACAGATACGCAGTATTTT.

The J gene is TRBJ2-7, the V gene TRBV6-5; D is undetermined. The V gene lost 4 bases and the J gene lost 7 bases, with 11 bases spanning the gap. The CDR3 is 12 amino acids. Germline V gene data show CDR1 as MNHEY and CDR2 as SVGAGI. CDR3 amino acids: CASSWSSSEQYV. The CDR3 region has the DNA TGTGCCAGCAGTTGGTCATCCTCAGAGCAGTACGTC.

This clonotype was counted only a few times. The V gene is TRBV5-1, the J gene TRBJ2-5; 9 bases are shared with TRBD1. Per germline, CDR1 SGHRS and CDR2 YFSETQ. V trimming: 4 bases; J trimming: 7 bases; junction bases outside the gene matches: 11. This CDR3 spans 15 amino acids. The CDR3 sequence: CASSPNGQGLATQYF. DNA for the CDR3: TGCGCCAGCAGCCCGAACGGACAGGGGCTGGCGACCCAGTACTTC.

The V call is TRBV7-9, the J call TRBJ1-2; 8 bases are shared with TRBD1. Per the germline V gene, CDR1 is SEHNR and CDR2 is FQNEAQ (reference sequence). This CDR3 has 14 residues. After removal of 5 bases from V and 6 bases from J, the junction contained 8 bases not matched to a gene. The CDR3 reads CASSTSGGADGYTF. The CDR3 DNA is TGTGCCAGCAGCACTTCAGGGGGCGCCGATGGCTACACCTTC. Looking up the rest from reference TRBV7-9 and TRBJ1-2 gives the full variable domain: DTGVSQNPRHKITKRGQNVTFRCDPISEHNRLYWYRQTLGQGPEFLTYFQNEAQLEKSRLLSDRFSAERPKGSFSTLEIQRTEQGDSAMYLCASSTSGGADGYTFGSGTRLTVV.

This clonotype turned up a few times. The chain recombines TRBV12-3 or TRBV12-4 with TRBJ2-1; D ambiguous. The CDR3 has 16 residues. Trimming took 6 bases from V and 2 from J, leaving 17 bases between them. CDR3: CASSSRLVRTYNEQFF. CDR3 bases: TGTGCCAGCAGCTCTCGGCTGGTGAGGACCTACAATGAGCAGTTCTTC.

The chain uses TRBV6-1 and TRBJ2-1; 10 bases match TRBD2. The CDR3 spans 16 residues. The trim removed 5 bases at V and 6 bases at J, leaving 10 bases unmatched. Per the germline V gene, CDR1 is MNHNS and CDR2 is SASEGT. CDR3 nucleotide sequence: TGTGCCAGCAGTACACTTCTAGCGGGAGCCCCCAATGAGCAGTTCTTC. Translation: CASSTLLAGAPNEQFF.

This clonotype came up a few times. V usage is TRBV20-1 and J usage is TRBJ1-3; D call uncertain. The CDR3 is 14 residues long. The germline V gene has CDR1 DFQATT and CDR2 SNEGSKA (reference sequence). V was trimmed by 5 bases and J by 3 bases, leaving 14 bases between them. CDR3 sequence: CSARPGGLGNTIYF. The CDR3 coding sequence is TGCAGTGCTCGACCGGGAGGGCTTGGAAACACCATATATTTT.

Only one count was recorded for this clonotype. CDR3 residues: CASSFYTGISGANVLTF. As DNA, the CDR3 is TGCGCCAGCAGCTTTTATACAGGGATCTCTGGGGCCAACGTCCTGACTTTC. The chain uses TRBV5-1 and TRBJ2-6, with D maybe TRBD1 (6 bases). Germline CDR1 is SGHRS and CDR2 is YFSETQ. V was shortened by 2 bases and J by 0 bases, with 12 bases between the two germline ends. The CDR3 consists of 17 residues.

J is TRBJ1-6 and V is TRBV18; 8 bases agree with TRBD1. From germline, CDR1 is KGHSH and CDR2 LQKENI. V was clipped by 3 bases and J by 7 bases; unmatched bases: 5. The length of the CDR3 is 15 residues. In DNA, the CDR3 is TGTGCCAGCTCACCCCGACAGGGGCCAAATTCACCCCTCCACTTT. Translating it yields CASSPRQGPNSPLHF.